The source of this T cell receptor (beta chain) is a study of vaccination and CD4 T cells after COVID-19. The treatment denotes: approximately 11-day PBMC culture with coronavirus spike peptide pools or control peptides (ViraFEST assay). Per germline, CDR1 MGHRA and CDR2 YSYEKL. This CDR3 has 15 residues. Trimming left V 4 bases short and J 4 bases short, with 16 bases between. This clonotype was detected only a few times. The antigen remains unidentified. The Oncomine TCR Beta short-read assay sequenced DNA from cultured CD4+ T cells. TCRdb called the PCR reads again in MiXCR, with one record for every CDR3 protein. The sample lists 18,000 or so distinct CDR3 sequences; around 38% were seen once.

The genes are TRBV4-1 and TRBJ1-2; maybe TRBD1 (5 bases). Specimen: CD4+ T cells from blood, cultured in vitro, collected before SARS-CoV-2 vaccination. This sequence was found in a human donor who received a COVID-19 vaccine. CDR3 sequence: CASSLGLLGGYGYTF. The CDR3 nucleotides are TGCGCCAGCAGCCTCGGACTTCTGGGGGGCTATGGCTACACCTTC.